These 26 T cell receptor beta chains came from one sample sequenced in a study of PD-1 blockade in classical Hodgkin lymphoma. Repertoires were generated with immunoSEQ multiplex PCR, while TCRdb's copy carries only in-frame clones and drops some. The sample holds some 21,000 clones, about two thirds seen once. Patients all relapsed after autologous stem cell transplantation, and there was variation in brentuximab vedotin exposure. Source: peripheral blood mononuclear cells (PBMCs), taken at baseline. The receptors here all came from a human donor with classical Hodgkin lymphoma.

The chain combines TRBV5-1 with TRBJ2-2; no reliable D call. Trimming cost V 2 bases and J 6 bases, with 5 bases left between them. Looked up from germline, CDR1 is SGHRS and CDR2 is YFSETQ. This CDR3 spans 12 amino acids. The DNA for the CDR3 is TGCGCCAGCAGCTTTTCCGCCGGGGAGCTGTTTTTT. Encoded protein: CASSFSAGELFF.

The DNA for the CDR3 is TGTGCCAGTAGTACCACCGGGACTGTTGATCAGCCCCAGCATTTT. Residues: CASSTTGTVDQPQHF. V is TRBV19 and J is TRBJ1-5; a possible D gene is TRBD1 (5 bases). Trimming shortened V by 4 bases and J by 5 bases, and 15 bases separated the two germline ends. From germline, CDR1 is LNHDA and CDR2 SQIVND (reference sequence). The CDR3 runs 15 residues.

CDR3 protein: CAWSVRAGVGDTQYF. DNA of the CDR3: TGTGCCTGGAGTGTCAGGGCGGGTGTGGGAGATACGCAGTATTTT. The rearrangement links TRBV30 to TRBJ2-3; D may correspond to TRBD1 or TRBD2 (5 bases each). This CDR3 comprises 15 residues. Trimming stripped 0 bases from V and 5 bases from J, with 15 bases between. Germline V gives CDR1 GTSNPN, CDR2 SVGIG (reference sequence).

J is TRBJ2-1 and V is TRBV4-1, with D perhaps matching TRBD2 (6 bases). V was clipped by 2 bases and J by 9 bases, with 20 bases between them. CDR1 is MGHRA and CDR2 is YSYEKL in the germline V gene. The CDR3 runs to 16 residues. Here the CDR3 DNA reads TGCGCCAGCAGCCAACGGGGCTGGGATGAGGGAGGTGAGCAGTTCTTC. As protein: CASSQRGWDEGGEQFF.

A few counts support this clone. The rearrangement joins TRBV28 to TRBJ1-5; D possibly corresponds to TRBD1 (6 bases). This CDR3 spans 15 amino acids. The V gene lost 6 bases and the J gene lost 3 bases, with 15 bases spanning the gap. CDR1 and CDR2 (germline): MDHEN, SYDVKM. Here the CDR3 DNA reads TGTGCCAGCAGGGAAACACAGGGTTACAATCAGCCCCAGCATTTT. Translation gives CASRETQGYNQPQHF.

This CDR3 is CASSLRQGPTETQYF. The DNA of the CDR3 is TGTGCCAGCAGCCTTAGACAGGGGCCCACAGAGACCCAGTACTTC. This chain uses TRBV7-2 with TRBJ2-5, with 8 bases matching TRBD1. CDR3 length: 15 amino acids. Germline values: CDR1 SGHTA, CDR2 FQGNSA. J gave up 4 bases and V 5 bases, and 9 bases lay outside the gene matches.

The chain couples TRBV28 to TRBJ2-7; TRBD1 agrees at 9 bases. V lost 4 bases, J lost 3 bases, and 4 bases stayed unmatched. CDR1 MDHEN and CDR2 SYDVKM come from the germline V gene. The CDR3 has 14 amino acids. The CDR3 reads CASSSGQGIYEQYF. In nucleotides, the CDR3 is TGTGCCAGCAGTTCCGGACAGGGGATCTACGAGCAGTACTTC.

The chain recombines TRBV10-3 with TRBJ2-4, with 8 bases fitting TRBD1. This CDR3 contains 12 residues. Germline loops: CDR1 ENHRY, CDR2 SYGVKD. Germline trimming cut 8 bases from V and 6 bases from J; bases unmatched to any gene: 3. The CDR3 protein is CAISTGGNIQYF. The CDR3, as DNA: TGTGCCATCTCTACAGGGGGAAACATTCAGTACTTC.

The CDR3 spells CASSSRARRDTQYF. DNA of the CDR3: TGTGCCAGCAGCTCCCGGGCCCGACGGGATACGCAGTATTTT. This sequence joins TRBV7-2 and TRBJ2-3; no definite D call. Trimming pared 4 bases from V and 6 bases from J, leaving 14 bases between. Germline-derived CDR1 and CDR2 are SGHTA and FQGNSA. This CDR3 spans 14 amino acids.

CDR3 residues: CASSPGQNREKLFF. The DNA of the CDR3 is TGTGCCAGCTCACCGGGACAAAATAGGGAAAAACTGTTTTTT. V and J are TRBV18 and TRBJ1-4; TRBD1 is a possible D gene (6 bases). Germline assignment: CDR1 KGHSH and CDR2 LQKENI. V lost 3 bases and J lost 8, with 13 bases in between. The CDR3 has 14 amino acids.

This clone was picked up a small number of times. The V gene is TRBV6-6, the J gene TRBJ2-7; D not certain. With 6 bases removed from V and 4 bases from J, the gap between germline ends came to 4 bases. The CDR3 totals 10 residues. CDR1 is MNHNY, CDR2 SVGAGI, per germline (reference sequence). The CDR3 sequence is CASRGYEQYF. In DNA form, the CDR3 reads TGTGCCAGCAGAGGTTACGAGCAGTACTTC.

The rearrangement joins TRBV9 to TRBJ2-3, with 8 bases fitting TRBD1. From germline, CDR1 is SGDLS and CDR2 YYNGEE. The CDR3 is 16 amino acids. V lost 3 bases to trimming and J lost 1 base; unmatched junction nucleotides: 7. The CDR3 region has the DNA TGTGCCAGCAGCGCGGGGACAGGCCGAGGCACAGATACGCAGTATTTT. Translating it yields CASSAGTGRGTDTQYF.

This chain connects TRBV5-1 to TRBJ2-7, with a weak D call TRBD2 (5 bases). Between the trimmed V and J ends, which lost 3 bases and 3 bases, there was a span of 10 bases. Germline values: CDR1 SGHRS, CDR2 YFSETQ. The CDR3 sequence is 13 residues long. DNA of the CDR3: TGCGCCAGCAGCTCGGGCGGGCTCTACGAGCAGTACTTC. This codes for CASSSGGLYEQYF.

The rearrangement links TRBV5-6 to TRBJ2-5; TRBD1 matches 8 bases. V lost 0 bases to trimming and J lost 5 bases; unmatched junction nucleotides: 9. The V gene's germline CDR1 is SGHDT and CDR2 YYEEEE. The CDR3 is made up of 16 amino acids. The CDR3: CASSLGAGGRGETQYF. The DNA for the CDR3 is TGTGCCAGCAGCTTGGGGGCAGGGGGCAGAGGGGAGACCCAGTACTTC.

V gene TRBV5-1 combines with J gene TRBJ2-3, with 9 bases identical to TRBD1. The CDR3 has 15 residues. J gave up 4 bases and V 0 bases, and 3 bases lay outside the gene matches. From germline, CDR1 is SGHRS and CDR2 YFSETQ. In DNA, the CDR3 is TGCGCCAGCAGCTTGGGGGACAGGGCCGCAGATACGCAGTATTTT. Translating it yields CASSLGDRAADTQYF.

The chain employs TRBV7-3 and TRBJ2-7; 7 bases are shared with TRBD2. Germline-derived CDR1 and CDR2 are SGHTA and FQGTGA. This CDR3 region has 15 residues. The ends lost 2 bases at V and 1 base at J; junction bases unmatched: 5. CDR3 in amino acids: CASSLQGGSSYEQYF. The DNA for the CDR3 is TGTGCCAGCAGCTTACAAGGCGGGAGTTCCTACGAGCAGTACTTC.

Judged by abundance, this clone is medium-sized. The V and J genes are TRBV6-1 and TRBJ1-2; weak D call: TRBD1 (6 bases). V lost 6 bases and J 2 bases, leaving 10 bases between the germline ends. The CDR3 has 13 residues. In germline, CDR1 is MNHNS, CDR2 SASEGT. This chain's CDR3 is CASSRDKNYGYTF. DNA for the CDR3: TGTGCCAGCAGCCGGGACAAAAACTATGGCTACACCTTC.

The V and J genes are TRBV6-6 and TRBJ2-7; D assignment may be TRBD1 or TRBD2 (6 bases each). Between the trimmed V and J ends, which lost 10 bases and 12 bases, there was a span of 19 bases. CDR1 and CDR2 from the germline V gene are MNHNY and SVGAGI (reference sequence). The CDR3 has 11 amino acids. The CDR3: CATTGADKRYF. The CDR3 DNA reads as TGTGCCACCACGGGGGCCGATAAGAGGTACTTC.

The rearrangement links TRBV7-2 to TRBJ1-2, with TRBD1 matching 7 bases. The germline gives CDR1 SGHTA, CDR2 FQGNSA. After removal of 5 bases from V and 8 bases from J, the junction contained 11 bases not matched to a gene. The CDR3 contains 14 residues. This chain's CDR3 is CASSRRQGPDGYTF. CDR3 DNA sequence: TGTGCCAGCAGCCGGCGACAGGGCCCAGACGGCTACACCTTC.

The CDR3, as DNA: TGCGCCAGCAGCCAAGGGGCAGGCCTAGGGAACACTGAAGCTTTCTTT. As protein: CASSQGAGLGNTEAFF. The rearrangement joins TRBV4-3 to TRBJ1-1; D is ambiguous. The CDR3 is made up of 16 amino acids. Germline CDR1 is LGHNA and CDR2 is YSLEER. Trimming shortened V by 1 base and J by 1 base, and 13 bases separated the two germline ends.

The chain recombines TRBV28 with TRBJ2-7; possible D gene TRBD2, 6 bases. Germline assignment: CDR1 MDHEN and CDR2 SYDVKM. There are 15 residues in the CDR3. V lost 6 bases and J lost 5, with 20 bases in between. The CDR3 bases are TGTGCCAGCAGCCCAATCCGCGGGGCCAGGCACGAGCAGTACTTC. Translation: CASSPIRGARHEQYF.

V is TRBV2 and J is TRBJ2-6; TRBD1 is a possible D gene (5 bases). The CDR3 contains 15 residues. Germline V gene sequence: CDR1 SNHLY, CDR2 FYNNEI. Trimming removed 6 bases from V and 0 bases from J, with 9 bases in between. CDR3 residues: CASRVDSSGANVLTF. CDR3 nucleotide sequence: TGTGCCAGCAGGGTTGACAGCTCTGGGGCCAACGTCCTGACTTTC.

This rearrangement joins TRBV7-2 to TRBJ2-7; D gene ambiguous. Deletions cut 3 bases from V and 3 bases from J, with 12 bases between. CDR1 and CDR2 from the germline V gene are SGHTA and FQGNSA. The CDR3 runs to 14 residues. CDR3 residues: CASSLATQGYEQYF. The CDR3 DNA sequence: TGTGCCAGCAGCTTGGCCACCCAAGGCTACGAGCAGTACTTC.

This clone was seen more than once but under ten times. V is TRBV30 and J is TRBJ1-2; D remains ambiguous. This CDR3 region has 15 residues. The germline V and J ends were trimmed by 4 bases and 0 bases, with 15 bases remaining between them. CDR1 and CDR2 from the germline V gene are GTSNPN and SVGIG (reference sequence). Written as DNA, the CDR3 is TGTGCCTGGAATCCTGGAGGCGCCTCTAACTATGGCTACACCTTC. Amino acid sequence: CAWNPGGASNYGYTF. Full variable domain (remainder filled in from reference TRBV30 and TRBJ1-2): SQTIHQWPATLVQPVGSPLSLECTVEGTSNPNLYWYRQAAGRGLQLLFYSVGIGQISSEVPQNLSASRPQDRQFILSSKKLLLSDSGFYLCAWNPGGASNYGYTFGSGTRLTVV.

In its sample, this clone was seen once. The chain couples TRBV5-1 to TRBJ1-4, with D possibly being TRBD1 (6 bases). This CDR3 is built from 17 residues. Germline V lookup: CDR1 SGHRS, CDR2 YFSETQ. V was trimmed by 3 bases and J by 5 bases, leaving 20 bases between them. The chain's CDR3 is CASSYNHRQDLNEKLFF. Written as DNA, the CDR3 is TGCGCCAGCAGCTATAATCACAGACAGGACCTCAATGAAAAACTGTTTTTT.

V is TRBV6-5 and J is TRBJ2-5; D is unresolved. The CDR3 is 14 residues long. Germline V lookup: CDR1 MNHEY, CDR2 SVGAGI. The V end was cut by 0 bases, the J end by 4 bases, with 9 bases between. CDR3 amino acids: CASSYSNTAETQYF. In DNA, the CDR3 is TGTGCCAGCAGTTACTCGAACACCGCAGAGACCCAGTACTTC.